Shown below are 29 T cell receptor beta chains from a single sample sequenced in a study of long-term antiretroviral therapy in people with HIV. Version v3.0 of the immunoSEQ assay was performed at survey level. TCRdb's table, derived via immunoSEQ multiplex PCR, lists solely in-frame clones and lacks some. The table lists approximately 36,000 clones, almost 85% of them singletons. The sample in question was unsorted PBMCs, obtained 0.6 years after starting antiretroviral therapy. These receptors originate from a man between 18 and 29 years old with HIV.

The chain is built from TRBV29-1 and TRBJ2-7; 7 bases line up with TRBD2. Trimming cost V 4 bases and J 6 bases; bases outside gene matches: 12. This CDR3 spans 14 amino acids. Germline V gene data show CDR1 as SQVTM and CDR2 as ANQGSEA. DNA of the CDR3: TGCAGCGTTGGGGAGGGGTCGTATTCTAGCGAGCAGTACTTC. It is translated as CSVGEGSYSSEQYF.

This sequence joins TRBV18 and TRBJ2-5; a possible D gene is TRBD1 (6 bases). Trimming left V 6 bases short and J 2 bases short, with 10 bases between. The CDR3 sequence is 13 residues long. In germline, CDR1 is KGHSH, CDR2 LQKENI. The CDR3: CASSRGQQETQYF. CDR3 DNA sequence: TGTGCCAGCTCGCGAGGACAGCAAGAGACCCAGTACTTC.

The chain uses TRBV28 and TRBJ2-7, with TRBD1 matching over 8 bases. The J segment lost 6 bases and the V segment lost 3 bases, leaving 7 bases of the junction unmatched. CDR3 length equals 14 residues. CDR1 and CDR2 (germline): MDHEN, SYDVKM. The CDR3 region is CASSFYRGTSEQYF. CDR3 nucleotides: TGTGCCAGCAGTTTTTACAGGGGGACGAGCGAGCAGTACTTC.

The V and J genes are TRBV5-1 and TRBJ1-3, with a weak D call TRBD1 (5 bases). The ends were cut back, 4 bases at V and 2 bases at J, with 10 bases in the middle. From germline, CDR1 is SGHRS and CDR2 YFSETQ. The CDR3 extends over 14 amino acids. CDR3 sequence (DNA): TGCGCCAGCAGCGTCAGGGATCCTGGAAACACCATATATTTT. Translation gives CASSVRDPGNTIYF.

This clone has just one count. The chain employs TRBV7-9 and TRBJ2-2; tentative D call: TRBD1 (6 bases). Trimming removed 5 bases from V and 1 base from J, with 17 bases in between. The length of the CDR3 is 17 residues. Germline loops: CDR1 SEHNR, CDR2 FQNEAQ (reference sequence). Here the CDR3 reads CASSGAGSGVNTGELFF. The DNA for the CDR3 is TGTGCCAGCAGCGGCGCAGGGTCAGGGGTGAACACCGGGGAGCTGTTTTTT.

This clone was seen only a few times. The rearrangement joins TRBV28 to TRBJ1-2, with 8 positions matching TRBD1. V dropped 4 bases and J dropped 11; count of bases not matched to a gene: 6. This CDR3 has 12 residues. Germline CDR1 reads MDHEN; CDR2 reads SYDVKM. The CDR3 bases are TGTGCCAGCAGTTCCCCGACAGGGGTTTACACCTTC. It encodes CASSSPTGVYTF.

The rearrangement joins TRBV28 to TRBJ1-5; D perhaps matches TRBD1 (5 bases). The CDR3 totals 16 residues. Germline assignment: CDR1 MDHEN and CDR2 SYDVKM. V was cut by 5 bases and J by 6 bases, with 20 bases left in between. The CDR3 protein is CASSPREGIIGQPQHF. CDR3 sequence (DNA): TGTGCCAGCAGTCCCAGGGAGGGTATAATAGGTCAGCCCCAGCATTTT. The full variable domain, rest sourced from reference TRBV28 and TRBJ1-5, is DVKVTQSSRYLVKRTGEKVFLECVQDMDHENMFWYRQDPGLGLRLIYFSYDVKMKEKGDIPEGYSVSREKKERFSLILESASTNQTSMYLCASSPREGIIGQPQHFGDGTRLSIL.

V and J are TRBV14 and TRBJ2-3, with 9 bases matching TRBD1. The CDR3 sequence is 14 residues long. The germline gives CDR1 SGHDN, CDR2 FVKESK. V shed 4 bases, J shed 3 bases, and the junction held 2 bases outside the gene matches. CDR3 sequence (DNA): TGTGCCAGCAGCCGACAGGGGGGAACAGATACGCAGTATTTT. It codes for CASSRQGGTDTQYF.

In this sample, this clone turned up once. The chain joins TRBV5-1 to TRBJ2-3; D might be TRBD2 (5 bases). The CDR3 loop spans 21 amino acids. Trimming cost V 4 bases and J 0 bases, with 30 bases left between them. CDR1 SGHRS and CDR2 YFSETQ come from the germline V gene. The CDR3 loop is CASSLIPFSARPSESTDTQYF. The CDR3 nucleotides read TGCGCCAGCAGCCTGATACCCTTTAGCGCGCGGCCCTCCGAAAGCACAGATACGCAGTATTTT.

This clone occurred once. In DNA form, the CDR3 reads TGTGCCAGCAGTGAAGCGCCAGGGATAGGAAAACTGTTTTTT. It specifies CASSEAPGIGKLFF. The rearrangement uses TRBV6-1 and TRBJ1-4, with D possibly being TRBD1 (5 bases). The V end was cut by 0 bases, the J end by 10 bases, with 12 bases between. Germline values: CDR1 MNHNS, CDR2 SASEGT. This CDR3 contains 14 residues.

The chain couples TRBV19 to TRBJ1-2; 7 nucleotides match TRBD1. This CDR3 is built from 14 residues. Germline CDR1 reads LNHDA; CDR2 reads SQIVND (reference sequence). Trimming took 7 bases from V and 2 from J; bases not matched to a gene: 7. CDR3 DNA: TGTGCCAGTATCCCCACACAGGGGAACTATGGCTACACCTTC. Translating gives CASIPTQGNYGYTF.

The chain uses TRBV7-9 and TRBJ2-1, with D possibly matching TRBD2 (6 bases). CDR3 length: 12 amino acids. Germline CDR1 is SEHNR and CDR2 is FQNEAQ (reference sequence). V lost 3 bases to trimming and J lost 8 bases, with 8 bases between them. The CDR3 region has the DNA TGTGCCAGCAGCTTGGGACTCTATGAGCAGTTCTTC. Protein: CASSLGLYEQFF.

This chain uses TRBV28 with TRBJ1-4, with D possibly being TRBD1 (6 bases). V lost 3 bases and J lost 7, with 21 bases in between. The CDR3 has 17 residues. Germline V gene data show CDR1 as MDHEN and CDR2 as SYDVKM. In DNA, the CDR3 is TGTGCCAGCAGTTTTCCCCTCCACAGGGAGGTTACTGAAAAACTGTTTTTT. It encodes CASSFPLHREVTEKLFF.

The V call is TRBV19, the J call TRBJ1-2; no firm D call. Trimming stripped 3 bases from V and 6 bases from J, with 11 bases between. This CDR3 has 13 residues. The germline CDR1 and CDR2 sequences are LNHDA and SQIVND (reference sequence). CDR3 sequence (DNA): TGTGCCAGTAGTATCGCCATTGGGAATGGCTACACCTTC. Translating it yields CASSIAIGNGYTF.

The CDR3 DNA follows: TGTGCCAGCAGCTCCGGGACAGGGGCCCGCACAGATACGCAGTATTTT. Translation: CASSSGTGARTDTQYF. The V call is TRBV7-9, the J call TRBJ2-3; 10 bases agree with TRBD1. Trimming took 4 bases from V and 1 from J; bases not matched to a gene: 5. Germline V gene data show CDR1 as SEHNR and CDR2 as FQNEAQ (reference sequence). CDR3 size: 16 residues.

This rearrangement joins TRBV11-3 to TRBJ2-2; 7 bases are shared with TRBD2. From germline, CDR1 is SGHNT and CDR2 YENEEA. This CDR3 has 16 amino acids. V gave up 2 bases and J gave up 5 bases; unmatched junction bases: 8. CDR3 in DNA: TGTGCCAGCAGCTTAATGGCGGGAGCAGTAACCGGGGAGCTGTTTTTT. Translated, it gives CASSLMAGAVTGELFF.

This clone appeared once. CDR3 sequence (DNA): TGTGCCAGCGTCAGCCGCACAGATACGCAGTATTTT. It yields the protein CASVSRTDTQYF. The gene calls are TRBV7-2 and TRBJ2-3; no firm D call. Per the germline V gene, CDR1 is SGHTA and CDR2 is FQGNSA. Trimming took off 8 bases at V and 1 base at J, with 7 bases between the two ends. The CDR3 consists of 12 residues. The full variable domain, with the rest looked up from reference TRBV7-2 and TRBJ2-3, is GAGVSQSPSNKVTEKGKDVELRCDPISGHTALYWYRQSLGQGLEFLIYFQGNSAPDKSGLPSDRFSAERTGGSVSTLTIQRTQQEDSAVYLCASVSRTDTQYFGPGTRLTVL.

The CDR3 DNA reads TGTGCCAGCAGCTCCGGGACAGGGTCAGCAGGAAACACCATATATTTT. This sequence encodes CASSSGTGSAGNTIYF. V gene TRBV7-9 combines with J gene TRBJ1-3; the match to TRBD1 covers 9 bases. Looked up from germline, CDR1 is SEHNR and CDR2 is FQNEAQ (reference sequence). This CDR3 has 16 residues. V gave up 4 bases and J gave up 4 bases; unmatched junction bases: 8.

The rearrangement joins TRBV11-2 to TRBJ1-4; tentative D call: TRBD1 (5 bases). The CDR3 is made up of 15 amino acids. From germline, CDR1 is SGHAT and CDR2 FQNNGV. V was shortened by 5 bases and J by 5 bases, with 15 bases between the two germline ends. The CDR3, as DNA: TGTGCCAGCAGCCCCAGACAGACTTCGAATGAAAAACTGTTTTTT. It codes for CASSPRQTSNEKLFF.

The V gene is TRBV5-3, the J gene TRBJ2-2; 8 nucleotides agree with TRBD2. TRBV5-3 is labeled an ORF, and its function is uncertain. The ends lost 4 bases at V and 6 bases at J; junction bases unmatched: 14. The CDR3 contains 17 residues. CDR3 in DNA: TGTGCCAGAAGCAGCCCACCGGGACTAGAAGGCGCCGGGGAGCTGTTTTTT. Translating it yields CARSSPPGLEGAGELFF.

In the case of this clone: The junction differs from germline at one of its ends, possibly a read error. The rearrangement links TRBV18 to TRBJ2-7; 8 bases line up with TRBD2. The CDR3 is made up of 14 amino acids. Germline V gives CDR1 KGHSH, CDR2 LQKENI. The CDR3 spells CASSPGGRAAEQYF. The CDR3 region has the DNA TGTGCCAGTTCACCGGGGGGGAGGGCCGCCGAGCAGTACTTC.

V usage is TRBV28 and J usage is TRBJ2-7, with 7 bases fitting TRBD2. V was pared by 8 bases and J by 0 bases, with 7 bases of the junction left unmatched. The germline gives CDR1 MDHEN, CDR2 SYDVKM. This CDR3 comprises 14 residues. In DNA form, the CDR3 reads TGTGCCAGCTTAACTGGGGGGGGCTCCTACGAGCAGTACTTC. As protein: CASLTGGGSYEQYF.

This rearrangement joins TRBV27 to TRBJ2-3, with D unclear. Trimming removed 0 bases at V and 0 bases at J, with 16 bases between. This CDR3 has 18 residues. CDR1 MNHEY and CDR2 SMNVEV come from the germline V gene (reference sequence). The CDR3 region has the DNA TGTGCCAGCAGTTTATCTCCCTTCTTGGCTGATAGCACAGATACGCAGTATTTT. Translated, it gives CASSLSPFLADSTDTQYF.

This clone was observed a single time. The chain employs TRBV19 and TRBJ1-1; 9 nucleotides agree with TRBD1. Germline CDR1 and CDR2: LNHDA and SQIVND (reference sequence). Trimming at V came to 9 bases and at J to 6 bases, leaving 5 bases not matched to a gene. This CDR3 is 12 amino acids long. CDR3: CASRDRASEAFF. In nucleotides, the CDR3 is TGTGCCAGCCGGGACAGGGCTTCTGAAGCTTTCTTT.

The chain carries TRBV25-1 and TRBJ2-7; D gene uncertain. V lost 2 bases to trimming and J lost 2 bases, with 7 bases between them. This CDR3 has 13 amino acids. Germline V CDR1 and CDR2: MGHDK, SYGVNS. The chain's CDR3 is CASSEQTPYEQYF. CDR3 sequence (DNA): TGTGCCAGCAGTGAACAAACACCCTACGAGCAGTACTTC.

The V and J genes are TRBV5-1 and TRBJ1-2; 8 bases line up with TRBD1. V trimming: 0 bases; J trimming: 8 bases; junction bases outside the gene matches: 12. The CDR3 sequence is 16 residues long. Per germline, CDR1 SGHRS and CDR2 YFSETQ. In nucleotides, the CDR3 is TGCGCCAGCAGCTTGGGGGGGACTGGACAGGGTGACGGCTACACCTTC. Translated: CASSLGGTGQGDGYTF.

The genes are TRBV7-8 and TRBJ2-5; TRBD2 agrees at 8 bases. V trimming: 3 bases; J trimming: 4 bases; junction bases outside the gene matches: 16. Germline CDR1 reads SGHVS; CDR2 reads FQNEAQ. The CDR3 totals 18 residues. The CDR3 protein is CASSFYGGTGGEGETQYF. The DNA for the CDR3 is TGTGCCAGCAGCTTTTACGGGGGTACCGGGGGGGAAGGAGAGACCCAGTACTTC. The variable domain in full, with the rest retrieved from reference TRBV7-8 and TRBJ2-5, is GAGVSQSPRYKVAKRGQDVALRCDPISGHVSLFWYQQALGQGPEFLTYFQNEAQLDKSGLPSDRFFAERPEGSVSTLKIQRTQQEDSAVYLCASSFYGGTGGEGETQYFGPGTRLLVL.

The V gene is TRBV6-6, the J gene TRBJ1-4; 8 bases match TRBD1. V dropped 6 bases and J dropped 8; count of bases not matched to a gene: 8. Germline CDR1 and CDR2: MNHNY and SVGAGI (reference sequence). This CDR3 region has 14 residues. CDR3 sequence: CASSPQGVREKLFF. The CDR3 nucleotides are TGTGCCAGCAGCCCACAGGGGGTTAGGGAAAAACTGTTTTTT.

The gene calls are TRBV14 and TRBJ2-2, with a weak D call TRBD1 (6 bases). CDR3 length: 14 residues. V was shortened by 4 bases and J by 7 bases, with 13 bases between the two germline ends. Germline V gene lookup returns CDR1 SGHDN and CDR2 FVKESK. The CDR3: CASSPTGLGGELFF. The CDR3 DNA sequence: TGTGCCAGCAGCCCTACAGGGTTAGGCGGGGAGCTGTTTTTT. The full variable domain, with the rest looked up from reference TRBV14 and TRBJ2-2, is EAGVTQFPSHSVIEKGQTVTLRCDPISGHDNLYWYRRVMGKEIKFLLHFVKESKQDESGMPNNRFLAERTGGTYSTLKVQPAELEDSGVYFCASSPTGLGGELFFGEGSRLTVL.